This is a list of T cell receptor beta chains from one sample in a study of blood T cell repertoires in COVID-19. This table comes from immunoSEQ multiplex PCR, and its TCRdb copy is limited to in-frame clones, with some not included. The sample shows roughly 190,000 clones, 80% of them seen only once. The source material was peripheral blood. Receptors originate from a man between 60 and 75 years old with acute or convalescent COVID-19. The CDR3 runs from the conserved cysteine through the conserved F or W. Fields, in order: D gene, clone size, CDR3 length, J gene, V gene, CDR3 DNA, CDR3 protein. A D gene is named only where the DNA matches it firmly. Not every row has a clone size; where given, it reads once, few, many or a size class.

>-|-|13|TRBJ1-3|TRBV7-2
TGTGCCAGCAGCTCCAACTCTGGAAACACCATATATTTT
CASSSNSGNTIYF
>-|-|12|TRBJ2-7|TRBV6-5
TGTGCCAGCAGCCTCTCGGGGTACGAGCAGTACTTC
CASSLSGYEQYF
>-|-|13|TRBJ2-7|TRBV24-1
TGTGCCACCAGTGATACAAGCTCCTACGAGCAGTACTTC
CATSDTSSYEQYF
>-|-|13|TRBJ1-1|TRBV14
TGTGCCAGCAGCCCCCTCTCTTACACTGAAGCTTTCTTT
CASSPLSYTEAFF
>-|few|13|TRBJ2-7|TRBV5-5
TGTGCCAGCAGCCCGTGGACAAACTACGAGCAGTACTTC
CASSPWTNYEQYF
>-|-|13|TRBJ2-1|TRBV10-3
TGTGCCATCAGTGAGTCCGGAGAGCCAGAGCAGTTCTTC
CAISESGEPEQFF
>-|-|15|TRBJ1-5|TRBV16
TGTGCCAGCAGCCAAGAGACAGGAAGCAATCAGCCCCAGCATTTT
CASSQETGSNQPQHF
>TRBD1|-|19|TRBJ2-3|TRBV2
TGTGCCAGCAGTCCCCACTCGATTAAACAGGGGCTGGGCACAGATACGCAGTATTTT
CASSPHSIKQGLGTDTQYF
>-|-|15|TRBJ2-4|TRBV6-2/TRBV6-3
TGTGCCAGCAGTAGACAGACAGGCCAGAGGAACATTCAGTACTTC
CASSRQTGQRNIQYF
>TRBD1|-|14|TRBJ2-1|TRBV24-1
TGTGCCACCAGTCCGGGACAGGGATACAATGAGCAGTTCTTC
CATSPGQGYNEQFF
>-|-|16|TRBJ2-1|TRBV7-3
TGTGCCAGCAGCTTTGAACTAGCCTTTCCCTACAATGAGCAGTTCTTC
CASSFELAFPYNEQFF
>TRBD2|few|15|TRBJ2-3|TRBV7-2
TGTGCCAGCAGCTTGCCGCTAGCGGGCACAGATACGCAGTATTTT
CASSLPLAGTDTQYF
>-|-|13|TRBJ2-1|TRBV4-2
TGTGCCAGCAGCCAGGCTAGCAGCAATGAGCAGTTCTTC
CASSQASSNEQFF
>-|-|15|TRBJ2-1|TRBV24-1
TGTGCCACCAGTGATTGGCGGTTATCCTACAATGAGCAGTTCTTC
CATSDWRLSYNEQFF
>TRBD1|-|14|TRBJ2-1|TRBV5-1
TGCGCCAGCAGCTTGGGGACAGGGGGTAATGAGCAGTTCTTC
CASSLGTGGNEQFF
>-|-|15|TRBJ1-3|TRBV27
TGTGCCAGCAGTTTAACAGGAGCCTCTGGAAACACCATATATTTT
CASSLTGASGNTIYF
>TRBD1|-|16|TRBJ2-2|TRBV3-1/TRBV3-2
TGTGCCAGCAGCCAAGGGACAGGGTTGAACGCCGGGGAGCTGTTTTTT
CASSQGTGLNAGELFF
>TRBD1|once|15|TRBJ2-7|TRBV6-5
TGTGCCAGCGGAGAGGGGACAGGTCGCCCCTACGAGCAGTACTTC
CASGEGTGRPYEQYF
>-|-|12|TRBJ1-2|TRBV5-8
TGTGCCAGCAGCTTGGGGACAGACGGCTACACCTTC
CASSLGTDGYTF
>TRBD1|few|18|TRBJ1-2|TRBV12-5
TGTGCTAGTGGTTTGGGTCCGCACCGGGACAGTAAATTATATGGCTACACCTTC
CASGLGPHRDSKLYGYTF
>TRBD1|once|13|TRBJ1-5|TRBV2
TGTGCCAGCAGCGGACAGGGTATGGAGCCCCAGCATTTT
CASSGQGMEPQHF
>-|-|15|TRBJ1-5|TRBV7-2
TGTGCCAGCAGCCGGACGGGGGTTAGCAATCAGCCCCAGCATTTT
CASSRTGVSNQPQHF
>-|few|15|TRBJ2-3|TRBV2
TGTGCCAGCAGTGGGATAGGAGGCCACACAGATACGCAGTATTTT
CASSGIGGHTDTQYF
>TRBD1|-|15|TRBJ1-2|TRBV6-1
TGTGCCAGCAGTGAAGCGGGACAGGGGAGTTATGGCTACACCTTC
CASSEAGQGSYGYTF
>TRBD1|-|16|TRBJ1-4|TRBV27
TGTGCCAGCAGGGACAGGGGAACGGCAACTAATGAAAAACTGTTTTTT
CASRDRGTATNEKLFF
>TRBD2|few|17|TRBJ2-1|TRBV24-1
TGTGCCACCAGTGATTGGAGAGAGCGGGGATCCTACAATGAGCAGTTCTTC
CATSDWRERGSYNEQFF
>-|few|15|TRBJ2-7|TRBV5-4
TGTGCCAGCAGCTGGAGGGGTTCCAGGGAGGACGAGCAGTACTTC
CASSWRGSREDEQYF
>-|once|13|TRBJ1-2|TRBV5-3
TGTGCCAGACTGGCGGGGCCTGGAAGAGGCTACACCTTC
CARLAGPGRGYTF
>-|-|17|TRBJ1-1|TRBV5-4
TGTGCCAGCAGCTTGGGGGGGCTAACAGGCTTGAACACTGAAGCTTTCTTT
CASSLGGLTGLNTEAFF